These 6 T cell receptor beta chains came from one sample sequenced in a study of monozygotic twins with inflammatory bowel disease. Reanalyzing the 5' RACE reads, TCRdb keeps one entry per CDR3 protein, without DNA. The table counts about 300,000 distinct CDR3 sequences; approximately 5.9% lies in the top ten. Sequenced: blood. These receptors were taken from a human donor with ulcerative colitis or Crohn's disease, or a healthy co-twin of an affected twin (not recorded which).

The CDR3 loop reads CAPSGHLGYTF. The chain recombines TRBV4-2 with TRBJ1-2. Germline CDR1 is LGHNA and CDR2 is YNFKEQ. The CDR3 contains 11 residues.

This chain connects TRBV30 to TRBJ1-2; TCRdb proposes TRBD1, but this gene call is untestable without DNA. This CDR3 has 14 amino acids. Germline loops: CDR1 GTSNPN, CDR2 SVGIG (reference sequence). CDR3 amino acids: CAWKGQGPNYGYTF.

The V and J genes are TRBV5-6 and TRBJ2-7; without DNA, the TCRdb call of TRBD1 cannot be checked. Germline V gene sequence: CDR1 SGHDT, CDR2 YYEEEE. The CDR3 consists of 13 residues. CDR3 residues: CASRQDRGREQYF.

The chain is built from TRBV6-5 and TRBJ2-3; TCRdb returns TRBD1, unconfirmable since there is no DNA. Germline V gene lookup returns CDR1 MNHEY and CDR2 SVGAGI. The CDR3 is made up of 16 amino acids. CDR3 loop: CASSIRGRTHSSTQYF.

V is TRBV6-6 and J is TRBJ2-2. This CDR3 comprises 12 residues. The V gene's germline CDR1 is MNHNY and CDR2 SVGAGI (reference sequence). The CDR3 sequence: CASSQVPGELFF.

CDR3 amino acids: CSAIHSGGAYEQYF. The chain employs TRBV20-1 and TRBJ2-7; with no DNA, the TCRdb D assignment of TRBD2 cannot be verified. The CDR3 extends over 14 amino acids. The germline gives CDR1 DFQATT, CDR2 SNEGSKA (reference sequence).